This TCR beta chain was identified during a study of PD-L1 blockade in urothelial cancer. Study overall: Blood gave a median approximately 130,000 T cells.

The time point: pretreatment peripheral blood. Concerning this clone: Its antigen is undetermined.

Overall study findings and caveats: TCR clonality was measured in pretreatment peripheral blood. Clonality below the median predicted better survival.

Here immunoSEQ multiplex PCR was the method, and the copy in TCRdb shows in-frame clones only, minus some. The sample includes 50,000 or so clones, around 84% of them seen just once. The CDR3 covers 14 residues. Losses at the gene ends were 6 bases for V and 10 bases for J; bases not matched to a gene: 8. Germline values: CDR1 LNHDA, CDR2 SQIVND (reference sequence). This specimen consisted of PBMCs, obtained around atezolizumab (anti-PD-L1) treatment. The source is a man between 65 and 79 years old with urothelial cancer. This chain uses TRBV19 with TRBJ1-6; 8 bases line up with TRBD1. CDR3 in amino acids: CASSLGTGNSPLHF. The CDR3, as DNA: TGTGCCAGTAGCCTAGGGACAGGAAACTCACCCCTCCACTTT.